This T cell receptor (beta chain) was profiled in a study of response to subunit inactivated influenza vaccine. This clonotype was counted between two and nine times. No antigen is known for it. Notes on the study in general: Authors suggested each seasonal flu vaccination may recruit only limited numbers of new T cells.

TCRdb used MiXCR to reprocess the RT-PCR reads, holding one entry per CDR3 protein. The profile shows 550,000 to 800,000 distinct CDR3 sequences, more than 15% of them singletons. The ends lost 6 bases at V and 3 bases at J; junction bases unmatched: 4. Germline assignment: CDR1 ENHRY and CDR2 SYGVKD. The CDR3 runs to 13 residues. This sequence originates from a man aged 50 to 59 who received an inactivated influenza vaccine. The sample in question was PBMCs from blood, obtained 11 to 12 days after vaccination. The chain has TRBV10-3 and TRBJ1-2, with TRBD1 identical over 7 bases. CDR3 DNA: TGTGCCATCAGCCGAACAGGGGACTATGGCTACACCTTC. Protein product: CAISRTGDYGYTF.